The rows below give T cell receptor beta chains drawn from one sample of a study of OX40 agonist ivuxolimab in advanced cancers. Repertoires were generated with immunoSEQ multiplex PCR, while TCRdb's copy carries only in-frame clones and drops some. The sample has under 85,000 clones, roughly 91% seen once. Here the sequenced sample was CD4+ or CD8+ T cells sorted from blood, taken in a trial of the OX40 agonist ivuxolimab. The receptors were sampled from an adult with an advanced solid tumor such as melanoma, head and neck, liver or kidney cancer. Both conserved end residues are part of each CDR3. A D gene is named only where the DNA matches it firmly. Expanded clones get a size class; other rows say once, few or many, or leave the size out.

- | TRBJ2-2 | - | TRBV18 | TGTGCCAGCTCACCCCCCCAGGCGTGGGACACCGGGGAGCTGTTTTTT | CASSPPQAWDTGELFF
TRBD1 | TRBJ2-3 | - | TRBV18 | TGTGCCAGCTCACAGGGACAGGTTGGCGCAGATACGCAGTATTTT | CASSQGQVGADTQYF
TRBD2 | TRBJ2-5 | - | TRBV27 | TGTGCCAGCCAGACTAGCGGGAGGTTAGGAGAGACCCAGTACTTC | CASQTSGRLGETQYF
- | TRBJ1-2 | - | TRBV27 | TGTGCCAGCAGTCCCCTCGGACGGAAAATCAACTATGGCTACACCTTC | CASSPLGRKINYGYTF
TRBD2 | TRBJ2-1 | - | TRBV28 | TGTGCCAGCACGGTAGGGCTAGCGGGGTTCTCTCACAATGAGCAGTTCTTC | CASTVGLAGFSHNEQFF
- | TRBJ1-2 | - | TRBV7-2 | TGTGCCAGCAGCTTAGCCCCTGGGGATGCGGGAGGTGGCTACACCTTC | CASSLAPGDAGGGYTF
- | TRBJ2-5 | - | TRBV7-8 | TGTGCCAGCAGCTCCCACCAAGAGACCCAGTACTTC | CASSSHQETQYF
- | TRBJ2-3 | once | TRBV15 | TGTGCCACCAGCAGAGCCCAGGGTAGGGATACGCAGTATTTT | CATSRAQGRDTQYF
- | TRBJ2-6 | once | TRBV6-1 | TGTGCCAGCAGTGTGCCCAGGAGCTCTGGGGCCAACGTCCTGACTTTC | CASSVPRSSGANVLTF
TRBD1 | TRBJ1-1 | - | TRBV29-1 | TGCAGCGCGAACAGGGGTTGGAGGAACACTGAAGCTTTCTTT | CSANRGWRNTEAFF
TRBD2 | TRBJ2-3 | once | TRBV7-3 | TGTGCCAGCAGCCCAAGCGCGGGGGGCACAGATACGCAGTATTTT | CASSPSAGGTDTQYF
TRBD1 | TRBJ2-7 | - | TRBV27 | TGTGCCAGCAGTCGATACCGGGACAGACAGTACTTC | CASSRYRDRQYF
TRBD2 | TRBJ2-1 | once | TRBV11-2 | TGTGCCAGCAGCCCCGGGACTAGCTCCTACAATGAGCAGTTCTTC | CASSPGTSSYNEQFF
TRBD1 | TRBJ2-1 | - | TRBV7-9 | TGTGCCAGCAGCTTACTCCAGGGGGACAATGAGCAGTTCTTC | CASSLLQGDNEQFF
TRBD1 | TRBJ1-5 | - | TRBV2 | TGTGCCAGCAGTCCGGGACAGGGTTCAAATCAGCCCCAGCATTTT | CASSPGQGSNQPQHF
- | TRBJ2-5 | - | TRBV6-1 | TGTGCCAGCAGTGAAGTCCAAGAGACCCAGTACTTC | CASSEVQETQYF
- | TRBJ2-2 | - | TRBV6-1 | TGTGCCAGCGTCGCGGCTCCGAACACCGGGGAGCTGTTTTTT | CASVAAPNTGELFF
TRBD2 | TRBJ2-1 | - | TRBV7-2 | TGTGCCAGCAGCTTAGGGGGACTAGCGGGAGGGAATGAGCAGTTCTTC | CASSLGGLAGGNEQFF
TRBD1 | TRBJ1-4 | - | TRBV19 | TGTGCCAGTAGCGCCCGGGGACAGGGGGTTTCAACTAATGAAAAACTGTTTTTT | CASSARGQGVSTNEKLFF
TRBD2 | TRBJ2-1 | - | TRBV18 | TGTGCCAGCTCACCAAGGTTAGCGGGAGGGAACTACAATGAGCAGTTCTTC | CASSPRLAGGNYNEQFF
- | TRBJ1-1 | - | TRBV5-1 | TGCGCCAGCAAGGGAGGAATGAACACTGAAGCTTTCTTT | CASKGGMNTEAFF
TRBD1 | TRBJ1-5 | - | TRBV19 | TGTGCCAGTAGTAACCAGGGGGGGCGGCAGCCCCAGCATTTT | CASSNQGGRQPQHF
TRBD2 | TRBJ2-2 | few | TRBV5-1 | TGCGCCAGCAGCTTGGGAGGGACTACCAAAACCGGGGAGCTGTTTTTT | CASSLGGTTKTGELFF
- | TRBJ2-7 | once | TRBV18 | TGTGCCAGCTCCCCTGGAGGCTACGAGCAGTACTTC | CASSPGGYEQYF
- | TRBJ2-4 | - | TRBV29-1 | TGCAGCGTTGATTCCGGACGGGTTCAGTACTTC | CSVDSGRVQYF
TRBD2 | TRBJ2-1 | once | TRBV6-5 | TGTGCCAGCAGGAGCGGGACTAGTTTCAATGAGCAGTTCTTC | CASRSGTSFNEQFF
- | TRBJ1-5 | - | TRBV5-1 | TGCGCCAGCAGCCAGGGTATCGGTCAGCCCCAGCATTTT | CASSQGIGQPQHF
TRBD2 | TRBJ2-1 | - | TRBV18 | TGTGCCAGCTCACCCCTAGCGGGACCAATCGGGGAGCAGTTCTTC | CASSPLAGPIGEQFF
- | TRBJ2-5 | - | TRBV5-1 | TGCGCCAGCAGCTTGGTAGGACAGGGAGGGGAGACCCAGTACTTC | CASSLVGQGGETQYF
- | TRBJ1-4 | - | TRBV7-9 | TGTGCCAGCAGCTTATCTGAAAAACTGTTTTTT | CASSLSEKLFF
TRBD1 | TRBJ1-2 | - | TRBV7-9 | TGTGCCAGCAGCTTAGGGGGACAGGGAGGCTATGGCTACACCTTC | CASSLGGQGGYGYTF
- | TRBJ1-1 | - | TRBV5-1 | TGCGCCAGCAGCTTGTTGAGGGTTGGGAACACTGAAGCTTTCTTT | CASSLLRVGNTEAFF
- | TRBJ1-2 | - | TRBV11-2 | TGTGCCAGCAGCTTAGATGGTCACGGCTACACCTTC | CASSLDGHGYTF
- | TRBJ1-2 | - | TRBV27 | TGTGCCAGCTCCCAACAGTTAAACTATGGCTACACCTTC | CASSQQLNYGYTF
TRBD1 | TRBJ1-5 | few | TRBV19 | TGTGCCAGTAACCTCGGGGGGACAGGGTTTCGCAATCAGCCCCAGCATTTT | CASNLGGTGFRNQPQHF
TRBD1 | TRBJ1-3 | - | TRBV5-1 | TGCGCCAGCAGCTCTGGGACAGGGGGAAACACCATATATTTT | CASSSGTGGNTIYF
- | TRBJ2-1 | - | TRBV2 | TGTGCCAGCAGTGGACAATACAATGAGCAGTTCTTC | CASSGQYNEQFF
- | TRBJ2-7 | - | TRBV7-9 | TGTGCCAGCAGCTTAGTCGAAGGGATCCACGAGCAGTACTTC | CASSLVEGIHEQYF
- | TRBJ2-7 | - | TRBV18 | TGTGCCAGCTCACCATTAGGGCAGGGAAGTTACGAGCAGTACTTC | CASSPLGQGSYEQYF
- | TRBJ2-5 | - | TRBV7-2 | TGTGCCAGCAGCTTAGTTGGGAAAGAGACCCAGTACTTC | CASSLVGKETQYF
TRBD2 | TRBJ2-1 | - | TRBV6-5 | TGTGCCAGCAGTTACGTGGAGCGGGAGAGGAATGAGCAGTTCTTC | CASSYVERERNEQFF
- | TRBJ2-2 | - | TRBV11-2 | TGTGCCAGCAGCCCTAGACAGAACACCGGGGAGCTGTTTTTT | CASSPRQNTGELFF
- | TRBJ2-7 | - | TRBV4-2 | TGTGCCAGCAGCCAAGATCTGGCAGGATACTACGAGCAGTACTTC | CASSQDLAGYYEQYF
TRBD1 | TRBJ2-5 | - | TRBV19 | TGTGCCAGTAGTATCACGAAGGGACAGGGGACCCAGTACTTC | CASSITKGQGTQYF
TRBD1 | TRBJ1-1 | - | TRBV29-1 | TGCAGCGTTATGACAGGGGTTGAAGCTTTCTTT | CSVMTGVEAFF
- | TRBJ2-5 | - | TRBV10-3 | TGTGCCATCAGTGAGTCGATCACAGGTACTCAAGAGACCCAGTACTTC | CAISESITGTQETQYF
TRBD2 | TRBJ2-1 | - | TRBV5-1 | TGCGCCAGCAGCTTGGGGATTGGGACTAGCGGCCTCAATGAGCAGTTCTTC | CASSLGIGTSGLNEQFF
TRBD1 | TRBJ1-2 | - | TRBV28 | TGTGCCAGCGGGACAGGGGACTATGGCTACACCTTC | CASGTGDYGYTF
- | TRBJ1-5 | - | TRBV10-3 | TGTGCCATCAGCCCGAGGAATGAGGGCGGACAGCCCCAGCATTTT | CAISPRNEGGQPQHF
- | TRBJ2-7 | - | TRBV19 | TGTGCCACCTCACCCGGGGGAGCGGTCGGTTATGCCTACGAGCAGTACTTC | CATSPGGAVGYAYEQYF
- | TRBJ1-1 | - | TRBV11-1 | TGTGCCAGCAGCTTAGCGGGTGGGAACACTGAAGCTTTCTTT | CASSLAGGNTEAFF
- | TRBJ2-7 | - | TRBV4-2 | TGTGCCAGCAGCCAAGATCGACTGGCCGTGCAGTACTTC | CASSQDRLAVQYF
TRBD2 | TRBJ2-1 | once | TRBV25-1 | TGTGCCAGCAGTGAGAGCGGGGGGCCTGAGCAGTTCTTC | CASSESGGPEQFF
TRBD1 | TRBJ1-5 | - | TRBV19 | TGTGCCAGTAGCCTCGGGACAGCGACACCGAATCAGCCCCAGCATTTT | CASSLGTATPNQPQHF
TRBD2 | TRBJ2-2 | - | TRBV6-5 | TGTGCCAGCAGTTACTCGGCGGGAGGAAACACCGGGGAGCTGTTTTTT | CASSYSAGGNTGELFF
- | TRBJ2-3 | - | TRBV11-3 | TGTGCCAGCAGCCTTGGGGGGGATACGCAGTATTTT | CASSLGGDTQYF